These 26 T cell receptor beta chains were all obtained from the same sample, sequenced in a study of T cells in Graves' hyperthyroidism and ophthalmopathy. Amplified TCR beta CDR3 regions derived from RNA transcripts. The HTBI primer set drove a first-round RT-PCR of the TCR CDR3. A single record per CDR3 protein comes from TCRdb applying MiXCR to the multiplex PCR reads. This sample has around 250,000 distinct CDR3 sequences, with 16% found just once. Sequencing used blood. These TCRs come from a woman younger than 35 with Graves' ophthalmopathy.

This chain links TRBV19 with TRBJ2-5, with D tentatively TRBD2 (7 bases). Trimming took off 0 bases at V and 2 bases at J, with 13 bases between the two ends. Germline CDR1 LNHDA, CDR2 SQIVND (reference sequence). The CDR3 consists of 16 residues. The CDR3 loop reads CASSIEGGGPQETQYF. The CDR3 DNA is TGTGCCAGTAGTATAGAAGGCGGGGGCCCTCAAGAGACCCAGTACTTC.

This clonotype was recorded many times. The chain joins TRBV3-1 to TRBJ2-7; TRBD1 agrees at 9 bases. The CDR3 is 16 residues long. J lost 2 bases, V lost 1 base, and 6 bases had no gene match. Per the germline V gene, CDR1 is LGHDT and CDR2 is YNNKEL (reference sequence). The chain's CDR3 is CASSQVRTGVPYEQYF. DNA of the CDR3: TGTGCCAGCAGCCAAGTACGGACAGGGGTCCCCTACGAGCAGTACTTC.

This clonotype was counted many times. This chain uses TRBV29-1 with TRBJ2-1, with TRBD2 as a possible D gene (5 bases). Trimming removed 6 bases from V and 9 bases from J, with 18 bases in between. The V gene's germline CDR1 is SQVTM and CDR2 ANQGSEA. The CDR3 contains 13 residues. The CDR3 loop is CSVRESAFGEQFF. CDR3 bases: TGCAGCGTGAGGGAGTCGGCTTTTGGTGAGCAGTTCTTC.

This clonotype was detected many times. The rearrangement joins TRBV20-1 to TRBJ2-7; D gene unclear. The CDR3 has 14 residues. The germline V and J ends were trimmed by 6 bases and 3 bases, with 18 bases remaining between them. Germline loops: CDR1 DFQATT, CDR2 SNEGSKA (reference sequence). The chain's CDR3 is CSARPMLRSYEQYF. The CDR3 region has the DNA TGCAGTGCCCGACCGATGCTACGAAGCTACGAGCAGTACTTC.

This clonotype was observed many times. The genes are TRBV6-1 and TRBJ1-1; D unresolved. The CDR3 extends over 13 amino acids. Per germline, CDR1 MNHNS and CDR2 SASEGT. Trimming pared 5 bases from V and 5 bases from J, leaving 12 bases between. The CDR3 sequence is CASSYDPRTEAFF. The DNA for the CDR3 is TGTGCCAGCAGTTACGACCCGAGAACTGAAGCTTTCTTT.

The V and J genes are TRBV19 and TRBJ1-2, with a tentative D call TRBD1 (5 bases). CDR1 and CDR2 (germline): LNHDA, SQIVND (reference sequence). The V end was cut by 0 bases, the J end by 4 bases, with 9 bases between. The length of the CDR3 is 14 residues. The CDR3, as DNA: TGTGCCAGTAGTATAGATAAGGGGATCTATGGCTACACCTTC. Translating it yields CASSIDKGIYGYTF.

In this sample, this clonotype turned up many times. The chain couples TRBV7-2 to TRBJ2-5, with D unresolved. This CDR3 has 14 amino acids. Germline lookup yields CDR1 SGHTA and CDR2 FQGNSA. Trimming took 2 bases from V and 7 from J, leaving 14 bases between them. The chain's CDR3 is CASSLPGTSTTQYF. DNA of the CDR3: TGTGCCAGCAGCTTACCTGGCACCTCGACGACCCAGTACTTC.

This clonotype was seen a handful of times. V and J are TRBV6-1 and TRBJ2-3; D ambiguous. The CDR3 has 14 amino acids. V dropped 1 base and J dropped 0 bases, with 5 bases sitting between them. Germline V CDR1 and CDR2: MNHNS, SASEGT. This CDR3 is CASSEGFSTDTQYF. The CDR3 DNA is TGTGCCAGCAGTGAAGGATTCAGCACAGATACGCAGTATTTT.

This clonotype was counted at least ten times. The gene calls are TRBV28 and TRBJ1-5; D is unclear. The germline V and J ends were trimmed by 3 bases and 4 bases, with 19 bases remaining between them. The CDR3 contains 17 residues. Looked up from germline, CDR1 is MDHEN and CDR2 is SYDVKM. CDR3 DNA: TGTGCCAGCAGTTTTAGGCAGACTACGAAATTAAATCAGCCCCAGCATTTT. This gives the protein CASSFRQTTKLNQPQHF.

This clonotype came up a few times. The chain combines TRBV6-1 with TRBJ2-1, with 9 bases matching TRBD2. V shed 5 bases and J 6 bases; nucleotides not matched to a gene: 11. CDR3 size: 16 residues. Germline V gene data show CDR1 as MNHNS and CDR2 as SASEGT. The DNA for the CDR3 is TGTGCCAGCAGTTCACGCGGGAGGGCCGTATTCAATGAGCAGTTCTTC. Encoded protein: CASSSRGRAVFNEQFF.

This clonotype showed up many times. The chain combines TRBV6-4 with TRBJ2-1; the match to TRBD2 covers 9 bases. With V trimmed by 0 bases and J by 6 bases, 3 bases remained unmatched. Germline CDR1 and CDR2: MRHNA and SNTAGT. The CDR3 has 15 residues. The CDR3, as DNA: TGTGCCAGCAGTGACTCGACTAGCGGTCCCAATGAGCAGTTCTTC. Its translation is CASSDSTSGPNEQFF.

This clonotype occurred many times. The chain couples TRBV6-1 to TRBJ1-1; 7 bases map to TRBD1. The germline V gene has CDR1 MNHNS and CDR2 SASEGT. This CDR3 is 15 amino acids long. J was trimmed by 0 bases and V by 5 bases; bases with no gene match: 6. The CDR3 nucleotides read TGTGCCAGCAGTCACGGGACAGCTGTGAACACTGAAGCTTTCTTT. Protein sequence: CASSHGTAVNTEAFF.

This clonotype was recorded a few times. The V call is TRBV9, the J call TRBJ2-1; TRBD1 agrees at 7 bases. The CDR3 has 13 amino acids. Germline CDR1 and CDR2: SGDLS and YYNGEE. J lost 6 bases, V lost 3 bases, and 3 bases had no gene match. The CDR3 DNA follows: TGTGCCAGCAGCGACCGGGACAGCAATGAGCAGTTCTTC. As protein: CASSDRDSNEQFF.

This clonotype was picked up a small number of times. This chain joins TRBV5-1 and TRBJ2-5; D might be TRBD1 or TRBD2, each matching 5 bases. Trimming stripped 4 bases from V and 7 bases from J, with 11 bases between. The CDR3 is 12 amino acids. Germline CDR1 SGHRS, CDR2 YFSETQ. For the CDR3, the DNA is TGCGCCAGCAGCGCCGGGACCTTGACCCAGTACTTC. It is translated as CASSAGTLTQYF.

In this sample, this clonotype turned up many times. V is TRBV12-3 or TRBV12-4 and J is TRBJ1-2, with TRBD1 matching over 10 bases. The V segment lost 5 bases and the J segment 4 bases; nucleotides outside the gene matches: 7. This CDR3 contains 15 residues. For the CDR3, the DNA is TGTGCCAGCAGTCTAGGACAGGGGGGACCCTATGGCTACACCTTC. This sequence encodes CASSLGQGGPYGYTF.

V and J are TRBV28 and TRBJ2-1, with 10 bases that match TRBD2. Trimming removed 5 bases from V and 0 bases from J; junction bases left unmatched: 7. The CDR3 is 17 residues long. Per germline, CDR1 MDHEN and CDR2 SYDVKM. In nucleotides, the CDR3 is TGTGCCAGCAGTCGTCGTAGCGGGGGGAGCTCCTACAATGAGCAGTTCTTC. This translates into CASSRRSGGSSYNEQFF.

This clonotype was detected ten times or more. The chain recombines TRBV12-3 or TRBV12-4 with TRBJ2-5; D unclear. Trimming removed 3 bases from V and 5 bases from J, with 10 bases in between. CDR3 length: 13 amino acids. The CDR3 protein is CASSFMGYETQYF. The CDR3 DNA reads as TGTGCCAGCAGTTTTATGGGTTACGAGACCCAGTACTTC.

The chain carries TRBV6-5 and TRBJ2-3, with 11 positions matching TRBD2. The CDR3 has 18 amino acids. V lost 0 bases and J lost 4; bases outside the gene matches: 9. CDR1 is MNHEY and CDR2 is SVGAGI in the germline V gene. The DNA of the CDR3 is TGTGCCAGCAGTTACTCGAGACCTAGCGGGGGGCCACCAGATACGCAGTATTTT. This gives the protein CASSYSRPSGGPPDTQYF.

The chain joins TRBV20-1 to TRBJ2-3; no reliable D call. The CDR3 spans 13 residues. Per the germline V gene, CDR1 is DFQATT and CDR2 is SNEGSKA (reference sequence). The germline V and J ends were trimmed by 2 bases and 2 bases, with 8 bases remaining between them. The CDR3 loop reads CSARMLYTDTQYF. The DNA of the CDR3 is TGCAGTGCTAGAATGCTCTACACAGATACGCAGTATTTT.

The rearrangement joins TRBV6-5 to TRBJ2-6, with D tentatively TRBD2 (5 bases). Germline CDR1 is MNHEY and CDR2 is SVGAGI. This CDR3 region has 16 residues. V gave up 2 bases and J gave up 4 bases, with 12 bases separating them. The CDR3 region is CASSYPRGRGANVLTF. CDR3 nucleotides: TGTGCCAGCAGTTACCCCCGGGGAAGGGGGGCCAACGTCCTGACTTTC.

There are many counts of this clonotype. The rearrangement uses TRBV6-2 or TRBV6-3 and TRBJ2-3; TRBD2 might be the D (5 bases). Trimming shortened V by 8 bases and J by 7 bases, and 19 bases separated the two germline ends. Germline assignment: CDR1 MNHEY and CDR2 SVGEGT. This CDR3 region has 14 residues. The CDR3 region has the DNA TGTGCCAGCGGGAGCGACGGAAAAAGATATACGCAGTATTTT. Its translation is CASGSDGKRYTQYF.

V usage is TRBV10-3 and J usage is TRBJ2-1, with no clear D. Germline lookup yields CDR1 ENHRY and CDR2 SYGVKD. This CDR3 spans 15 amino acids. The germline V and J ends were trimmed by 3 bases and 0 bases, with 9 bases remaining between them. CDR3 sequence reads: CAISDGESSYNEQFF. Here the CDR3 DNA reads TGTGCCATCAGTGATGGCGAGAGCTCCTACAATGAGCAGTTCTTC.

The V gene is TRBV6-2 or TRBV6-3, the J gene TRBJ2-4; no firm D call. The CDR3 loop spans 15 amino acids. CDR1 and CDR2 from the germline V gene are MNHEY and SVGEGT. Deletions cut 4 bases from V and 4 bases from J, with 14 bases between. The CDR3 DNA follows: TGTGCCAGCAGTTGGGTGGGGTGGAGAAAAAACATTCAGTACTTC. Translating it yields CASSWVGWRKNIQYF.

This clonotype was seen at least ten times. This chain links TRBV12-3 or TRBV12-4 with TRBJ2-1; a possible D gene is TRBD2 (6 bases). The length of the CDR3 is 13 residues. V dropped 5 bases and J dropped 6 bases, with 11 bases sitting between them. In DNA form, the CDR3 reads TGTGCCAGCAGTCCTCGGACTACCAATGAGCAGTTCTTC. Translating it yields CASSPRTTNEQFF.

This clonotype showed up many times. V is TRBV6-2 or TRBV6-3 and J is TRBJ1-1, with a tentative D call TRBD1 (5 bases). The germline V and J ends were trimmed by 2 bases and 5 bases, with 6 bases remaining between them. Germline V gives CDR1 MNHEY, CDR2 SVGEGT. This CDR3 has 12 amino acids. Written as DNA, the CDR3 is TGTGCCAGCAGTTACGCAGGGACTGAAGCTTTCTTT. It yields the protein CASSYAGTEAFF.

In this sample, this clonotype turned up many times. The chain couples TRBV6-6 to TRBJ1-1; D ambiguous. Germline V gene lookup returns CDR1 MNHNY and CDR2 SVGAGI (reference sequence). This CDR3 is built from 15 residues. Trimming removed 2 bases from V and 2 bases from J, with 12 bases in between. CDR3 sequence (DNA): TGTGCCAGCAGTTACGGTAGGGAGGCAAACACTGAAGCTTTCTTT. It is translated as CASSYGREANTEAFF.